This TCR beta chain was found in a study of OX40 agonist ivuxolimab in advanced cancers. Overall study: Partial responses were achieved by three patients, of whom one had hepatocellular carcinoma and two had cutaneous melanoma.

This CDR3 contains 15 residues. From germline, CDR1 is KGHSH and CDR2 LQKENI. The V and J ends lost 2 bases and 2 bases respectively, with 12 bases between them. Repertoires were generated with immunoSEQ multiplex PCR, while TCRdb's copy carries only in-frame clones and drops some. Of some 26,000 clones in the sample, about 80% were seen once. General study findings and limits: Still undetermined is the antigen specificity of the expanded peripheral T cells.

On this clone itself: Its antigen is currently unknown.

The sample here was CD4+ or CD8+ T cells sorted from blood, taken in a trial of the OX40 agonist ivuxolimab. The chain links TRBV18 to TRBJ2-5; D unresolved. The TCR comes from an adult with an advanced solid tumor such as melanoma, head and neck, liver or kidney cancer. The CDR3 sequence is CASSPNRQEQETQYF. Here the CDR3 DNA reads TGTGCCAGCTCACCAAATAGGCAGGAGCAAGAGACCCAGTACTTC.